This passage covers 10 T cell receptor beta chains from one sample sequenced in a study of shared clonotypes between healthy human individuals. The repertoire was sequenced with immunoSEQ multiplex PCR; TCRdb's copy has only in-frame clones and lacks some. The sample lists fewer than 3 million clones, roughly 90% occurring once. Sequenced material: naive CD4+ T cells from PBMCs. Subset here: CD45RA+ positively selected. These receptors all come from a man aged 18 to 29 in good health. Some clones in this sample may be carry-over from other donors' samples.

The chain has TRBV7-2 and TRBJ2-4; 10 nucleotides line up with TRBD2. V lost 4 bases to trimming and J lost 8 bases; unmatched junction nucleotides: 5. Looked up from germline, CDR1 is SGHTA and CDR2 is FQGNSA. The CDR3 is made up of 14 amino acids. DNA of the CDR3: TGTGCCAGCAGCTCTAGCGGGAGTTCGGACATTCAGTACTTC. Encoded protein: CASSSSGSSDIQYF.

The CDR3 spells CASTGTSGSIEQFF. The CDR3 nucleotides are TGTGCCAGTACCGGGACTAGCGGGAGTATTGAGCAGTTCTTC. The rearrangement uses TRBV19 and TRBJ2-1, with 14 bases matching TRBD2. From germline, CDR1 is LNHDA and CDR2 SQIVND (reference sequence). V dropped 7 bases and J dropped 9; count of bases not matched to a gene: 5. CDR3 length: 14 amino acids.

A note on this clone: This specimen includes other DNA sequences encoding the same CDR3. The chain couples TRBV5-1 to TRBJ1-5; D is ambiguous. The CDR3 is 14 amino acids. The V end lost 0 bases, the J end lost 5 bases, and 9 bases lay between the germline ends. Germline CDR1 and CDR2: SGHRS and YFSETQ. The DNA for the CDR3 is TGCGCCAGCAGCTTGGAAAGCGGGGATCAGCCCCAGCATTTT. This sequence encodes CASSLESGDQPQHF.

The rearrangement links TRBV28 to TRBJ2-5; D uncertain. CDR1 is MDHEN, CDR2 SYDVKM, per germline. V was cut by 2 bases and J by 4 bases, with 5 bases left in between. CDR3 size: 12 residues. CDR3 nucleotide sequence: TGTGCCAGCAGTTTAACTATAGAGACCCAGTACTTC. This codes for CASSLTIETQYF.

J is TRBJ1-3 and V is TRBV9; 11 positions agree with TRBD1. Germline V gene lookup returns CDR1 SGDLS and CDR2 YYNGEE. This CDR3 is built from 17 residues. V gave up 3 bases and J gave up 4 bases; unmatched junction bases: 9. CDR3 loop: CASSGSRDRGLGNTIYF. The CDR3 DNA is TGTGCCAGCAGCGGATCCCGGGACAGGGGGTTAGGAAACACCATATATTTT. Together with reference TRBV9 and TRBJ1-3, the CDR3 gives the full variable domain: DSGVTQTPKHLITATGQRVTLRCSPRSGDLSVYWYQQSLDQGLQFLIQYYNGEERAKGNILERFSAQQFPDLHSELNLSSLELGDSALYFCASSGSRDRGLGNTIYFGEGSWLTVV.

J is TRBJ1-3 and V is TRBV9; TRBD1 is a possible D gene (5 bases). Trimming took 3 bases from V and 3 from J, leaving 7 bases between them. Germline CDR1 and CDR2: SGDLS and YYNGEE. CDR3 length equals 13 residues. CDR3 protein: CASSGGVGNTIYF. The CDR3, as DNA: TGTGCCAGCAGCGGGGGCGTTGGAAACACCATATATTTT.

This chain links TRBV5-1 with TRBJ2-3; 10 nucleotides agree with TRBD2. CDR3 size: 15 residues. The germline V gene has CDR1 SGHRS and CDR2 YFSETQ. The trim removed 4 bases at V and 2 bases at J, leaving 4 bases unmatched. CDR3 sequence reads: CASSILAGPTDTQYF. DNA of the CDR3: TGCGCCAGCAGCATACTAGCGGGACCCACAGATACGCAGTATTTT. The full variable domain, its missing parts supplied by reference TRBV5-1 and TRBJ2-3, is KAGVTQTPRYLIKTRGQQVTLSCSPISGHRSVSWYQQTPGQGLQFLFEYFSETQRNKGNFPGRFSGRQFSNSRSEMNVSTLELGDSALYLCASSILAGPTDTQYFGPGTRLTVL.

The chain links TRBV27 to TRBJ1-1; D gene uncertain. Between the trimmed V and J ends, which lost 3 bases and 3 bases, there was a span of 8 bases. This CDR3 is 13 amino acids long. CDR1 is MNHEY and CDR2 is SMNVEV in the germline V gene (reference sequence). The DNA for the CDR3 is TGTGCCAGCAGTTTTCCTGGGGACACTGAAGCTTTCTTT. Translation gives CASSFPGDTEAFF.

This chain uses TRBV6-6 with TRBJ1-3; D unresolved. This CDR3 has 15 residues. Looked up from germline, CDR1 is MNHNY and CDR2 is SVGAGI (reference sequence). Between the trimmed V and J ends, which lost 6 bases and 0 bases, there was a span of 12 bases. The CDR3, as DNA: TGTGCCAGCAGGGGGTTAAGCAGCTCTGGAAACACCATATATTTT. This encodes CASRGLSSSGNTIYF.

The chain links TRBV28 to TRBJ2-2; TRBD1 agrees at 12 bases. CDR3 length equals 16 residues. Trimming removed 5 bases from V and 7 bases from J; junction bases left unmatched: 8. Germline V lookup: CDR1 MDHEN, CDR2 SYDVKM. The CDR3 spells CASSGGGQGASGELFF. CDR3 coding DNA: TGTGCCAGCAGTGGTGGGGGACAGGGGGCAAGCGGGGAGCTGTTTTTT.